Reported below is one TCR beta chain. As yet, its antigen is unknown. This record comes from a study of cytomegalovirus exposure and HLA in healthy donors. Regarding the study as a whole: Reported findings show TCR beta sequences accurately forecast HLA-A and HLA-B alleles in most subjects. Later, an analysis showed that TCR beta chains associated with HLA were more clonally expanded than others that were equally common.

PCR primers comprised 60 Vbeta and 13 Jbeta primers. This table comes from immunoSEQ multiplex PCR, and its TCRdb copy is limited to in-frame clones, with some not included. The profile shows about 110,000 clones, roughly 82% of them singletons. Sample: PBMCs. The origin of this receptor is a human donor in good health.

In nucleotides, the CDR3 is TGTGCCAGCAGCCAAGAGGGGCAGGACCCAAGCTCCTACGAGCAGTACTTC. Translating it yields CASSQEGQDPSSYEQYF. The V and J genes are TRBV4-2 and TRBJ2-7; TRBD1 is a possible D gene (5 bases). Germline V CDR1 and CDR2: LGHNA, YNFKEQ. Deletions cut 0 bases from V and 0 bases from J, with 15 bases between. The CDR3 has 17 residues.